The 32 T cell receptor beta chains below come from one sample, sequenced in a study of blood T cell repertoires in COVID-19. Measured with immunoSEQ multiplex PCR; TCRdb has only the in-frame clones, and not every one. Among about 180,000 clones listed, about 86% were seen once. The sample consisted of peripheral blood. These receptors originate from a man in his fifties with active or convalescent COVID-19.

This rearrangement joins TRBV6-6 to TRBJ1-5; 8 bases align to TRBD1. J gave up 7 bases and V 0 bases, and 2 bases lay outside the gene matches. There are 14 residues in the CDR3. CDR1 is MNHNY and CDR2 is SVGAGI in the germline V gene (reference sequence). CDR3 sequence: CASSYSDRGQPQHF. CDR3 coding DNA: TGTGCCAGCAGTTACTCAGACAGGGGCCAGCCCCAGCATTTT.

In its sample, this clone was seen a few times. This rearrangement joins TRBV6-5 to TRBJ2-2; the match to TRBD1 covers 9 bases. V gave up 7 bases and J gave up 6 bases; unmatched junction bases: 6. The germline V gene encodes CDR1 MNHEY and CDR2 SVGAGI. CDR3 length: 14 amino acids. CDR3 region: CASTHRDRAGELFF. DNA of the CDR3: TGTGCCAGCACACACCGGGACAGGGCCGGGGAGCTGTTTTTT.

The chain links TRBV12-2 to TRBJ1-1. TRBV12-2 is assigned pseudogene status. This CDR3 has 14 residues. The CDR3 region has the DNA TGTGCAAGTCGCTTTTTGAGGGCGAACACTGAAGCTTTCTTT. It translates to CASRFLRANTEAFF.

The V and J genes are TRBV10-3 and TRBJ1-6; D gene ambiguous. V lost 5 bases, J lost 0 bases, and 8 bases lay in between. The CDR3 runs 15 residues. CDR1 and CDR2 (germline): ENHRY, SYGVKD. The CDR3 DNA is TGTGCCATCAGTCGTGTGAGCTCCTATAATTCACCCCTCCACTTT. This encodes CAISRVSSYNSPLHF.

CDR3 loop: CATSTETGHGELFF. The CDR3 DNA is TGTGCCACCAGTACTGAAACAGGACACGGGGAGCTGTTTTTT. The chain is built from TRBV24-1 and TRBJ2-2; tentative D call: TRBD1 (5 bases). Germline loops: CDR1 KGHDR, CDR2 SFDVKD. CDR3 length: 14 amino acids. The V end lost 6 bases, the J end lost 7 bases, and 14 bases lay between the germline ends.

This clone has more than one count but fewer than ten. The rearrangement links TRBV4-1 to TRBJ1-5; maybe TRBD1 (5 bases). Germline V gene data show CDR1 as MGHRA and CDR2 as YSYEKL. CDR3 length: 18 residues. V lost 0 bases and J 0 bases, leaving 15 bases between the germline ends. The CDR3 here is CASSQDDMTEYSNQPQHF. In DNA form, the CDR3 reads TGCGCCAGCAGCCAAGACGATATGACAGAATATAGCAATCAGCCCCAGCATTTT.

The chain joins TRBV29-1 to TRBJ2-1, with D possibly being TRBD1 (6 bases). Trimming stripped 6 bases from V and 0 bases from J, with 15 bases between. CDR1 is SQVTM, CDR2 ANQGSEA, per germline. This CDR3 has 15 amino acids. The CDR3 sequence: CSVPTRGSSYNEQFF. In DNA, the CDR3 is TGCAGCGTCCCCACTAGGGGGAGCTCCTACAATGAGCAGTTCTTC.

Notes on this clone: Other DNA sequences in this specimen translate into the identical CDR3. V gene TRBV5-4 combines with J gene TRBJ1-1, with D possibly matching TRBD1 (5 bases). Trimming stripped 2 bases from V and 2 bases from J, with 7 bases between. Germline values: CDR1 SGHNT, CDR2 YYREEE (reference sequence). The CDR3 has 13 amino acids. CDR3 nucleotides: TGTGCCAGCAGCTTAGACAGCAACACTGAAGCTTTCTTT. Translation: CASSLDSNTEAFF. The whole variable domain, remainder taken from reference TRBV5-4 and TRBJ1-1, is ETGVTQSPTHLIKTRGQQVTLRCSSQSGHNTVSWYQQALGQGPQFIFQYYREEENGRGNFPPRFSGLQFPNYSSELNVNALELDDSALYLCASSLDSNTEAFFGQGTRLTVV.

J is TRBJ1-2 and V is TRBV30; D is unresolved. CDR1 GTSNPN and CDR2 SVGIG come from the germline V gene (reference sequence). V was shortened by 1 base and J by 7 bases, with 10 bases between the two germline ends. This CDR3 spans 12 amino acids. The CDR3 bases are TGTGCCTGGAGTGCCGGGGAGGCTGGCTACACCTTC. It encodes CAWSAGEAGYTF.

The chain employs TRBV13 and TRBJ2-7; 7 bases align to TRBD2. V lost 5 bases and J lost 4; bases outside the gene matches: 8. Germline V lookup: CDR1 PRHDT, CDR2 FYEKMQ (reference sequence). The CDR3 is 14 residues long. The CDR3 is CASSVAGVGYEQYF. CDR3 coding DNA: TGTGCCAGCAGCGTGGCGGGAGTGGGTTACGAGCAGTACTTC.

On this clone itself: Germline is not matched at one junction end, which may reflect a read error. The rearrangement uses TRBV7-2 and TRBJ2-2; tentative D call: TRBD2 (5 bases). This CDR3 region has 15 residues. Per the germline V gene, CDR1 is SGHTA and CDR2 is FQGNSA. In nucleotides, the CDR3 is TGTGCCAGCAGCCTCCCGGCGGGTTTTGTCGGGAAGCTGTTTTTT. Amino acids: CASSLPAGFVGKLFF.

This clone was detected only a few times. The rearrangement uses TRBV6-6 and TRBJ2-7, with 11 bases fitting TRBD2. CDR3 length equals 15 residues. The V gene's germline CDR1 is MNHNY and CDR2 SVGAGI (reference sequence). The V and J ends lost 2 bases and 0 bases, in that order; junction bases with no gene match: 0. CDR3 residues: CASSYTSGSSYEQYF. The CDR3 coding sequence is TGTGCCAGCAGTTACACTAGCGGGAGCTCCTACGAGCAGTACTTC.

This chain uses TRBV11-2 with TRBJ2-5, with D perhaps TRBD1 (6 bases). This CDR3 is 14 amino acids long. CDR1 is SGHAT, CDR2 FQNNGV, per germline. The V and J ends lost 7 bases and 2 bases respectively, with 14 bases between them. CDR3 DNA: TGTGCCAGCACCCAGAGTAGGGGGCAAGAGACCCAGTACTTC. This codes for CASTQSRGQETQYF.

The V and J genes are TRBV6-2 or TRBV6-3 and TRBJ2-5, with 9 bases aligning to TRBD2. The germline gives CDR1 MNHEY, CDR2 SVGEGT. The V segment lost 5 bases and the J segment 4 bases; nucleotides outside the gene matches: 2. This CDR3 region has 13 residues. CDR3 sequence reads: CASSHSGGETQYF. The CDR3 DNA is TGTGCCAGCAGTCATAGCGGGGGAGAGACCCAGTACTTC.

CDR3 region: CASSSDGASSRDGETQYF. CDR3 bases: TGTGCCAGTAGTAGCGACGGAGCCAGCTCGCGGGATGGCGAGACCCAGTACTTC. This chain joins TRBV19 and TRBJ2-5; D is possibly TRBD2 (6 bases). This CDR3 is 18 amino acids long. V lost 4 bases to trimming and J lost 5 bases, with 26 bases between them. In germline, CDR1 is LNHDA, CDR2 SQIVND (reference sequence). Variable domain in full (rest from reference TRBV19 and TRBJ2-5): DGGITQSPKYLFRKEGQNVTLSCEQNLNHDAMYWYRQDPGQGLRLIYYSQIVNDFQKGDIAEGYSVSREKKESFPLTVTSAQKNPTAFYLCASSSDGASSRDGETQYFGPGTRLLVL.

The gene calls are TRBV6-5 and TRBJ1-1; D remains ambiguous. Per the germline V gene, CDR1 is MNHEY and CDR2 is SVGAGI. V lost 2 bases and J lost 1, with 8 bases in between. There are 14 residues in the CDR3. CDR3 nucleotide sequence: TGTGCCAGCAGTTACGTATCAGAGAACACTGAAGCTTTCTTT. Its translation: CASSYVSENTEAFF.

The CDR3 spells CASTPDQETQYF. The CDR3 DNA reads as TGCGCCAGCACACCAGACCAAGAGACCCAGTACTTC. This chain connects TRBV5-1 to TRBJ2-5; D unresolved. Per germline, CDR1 SGHRS and CDR2 YFSETQ. V lost 6 bases, J lost 0 bases, and 6 bases lay in between. The CDR3 is made up of 12 amino acids.

The rearrangement uses TRBV12-3 or TRBV12-4 and TRBJ2-3, with a tentative D call TRBD2 (7 bases). V lost 5 bases, J lost 8 bases, and 11 bases lay in between. The CDR3 extends over 12 amino acids. The CDR3 DNA reads as TGTGCCAGCAGTCCGGGGGGCCTTACGCAGTATTTT. Its translation: CASSPGGLTQYF.

The chain has TRBV24-1 and TRBJ2-7; the match to TRBD1 covers 8 bases. The CDR3 contains 16 residues. The V segment lost 1 base and the J segment 0 bases; nucleotides outside the gene matches: 4. Germline V lookup: CDR1 KGHDR, CDR2 SFDVKD. The CDR3 protein is CATSDLSGGVSYEQYF. CDR3 DNA sequence: TGTGCCACCAGTGATTTATCAGGGGGCGTCTCCTACGAGCAGTACTTC.

The J gene is TRBJ2-3, the V gene TRBV5-4, with 13 bases lining up with TRBD2. CDR3 size: 16 residues. The V and J ends lost 4 bases and 5 bases, in that order; junction bases with no gene match: 7. Germline-derived CDR1 and CDR2 are SGHNT and YYREEE (reference sequence). The CDR3 is CASSRLAGGFGDTQYF. DNA of the CDR3: TGTGCCAGCAGCCGACTAGCGGGAGGTTTCGGAGATACGCAGTATTTT. The whole variable domain, filled in from reference TRBV5-4 and TRBJ2-3, reads ETGVTQSPTHLIKTRGQQVTLRCSSQSGHNTVSWYQQALGQGPQFIFQYYREEENGRGNFPPRFSGLQFPNYSSELNVNALELDDSALYLCASSRLAGGFGDTQYFGPGTRLTVL.

The chain recombines TRBV6-2 or TRBV6-3 with TRBJ2-2, with D unresolved. Germline loops: CDR1 MNHEY, CDR2 SVGEGT. The V end was cut by 1 base, the J end by 6 bases, with 3 bases between. This CDR3 is 12 amino acids long. The CDR3 here is CASSYYSGELFF. CDR3 in DNA: TGTGCCAGCAGTTACTACTCCGGGGAGCTGTTTTTT.

The rearrangement joins TRBV3-1 (or the pseudogene TRBV3-2) to TRBJ2-1; 10 bases are a match to TRBD2. The V and J ends lost 0 bases and 3 bases, in that order; junction bases with no gene match: 14. This CDR3 is built from 20 residues. CDR1 is LGHDT, CDR2 YNNKEL, per germline (reference sequence). This CDR3 reads CASSQDSSGGSHPFYNEQFF. The CDR3, as DNA: TGTGCCAGCAGCCAAGATTCTAGCGGGGGAAGCCACCCGTTCTACAATGAGCAGTTCTTC.

CDR3 amino acids: CASSLARVGDRGTNQPQHF. The CDR3 nucleotides are TGTGCCAGCAGCTTAGCGCGAGTGGGGGACAGGGGCACCAATCAGCCCCAGCATTTT. V usage is TRBV7-6 and J usage is TRBJ1-5, with 10 bases matching TRBD1. The germline gives CDR1 SGHVS, CDR2 FNYEAQ. The CDR3 totals 19 residues. V dropped 0 bases and J dropped 3; count of bases not matched to a gene: 11.

CDR3 in DNA: TGTGCCAGTAGTACTGACCCGGGACAGGGGTTTTCACCCCTCCACTTT. It codes for CASSTDPGQGFSPLHF. This rearrangement joins TRBV19 to TRBJ1-6; 10 nucleotides match TRBD1. From germline, CDR1 is LNHDA and CDR2 SQIVND (reference sequence). The length of the CDR3 is 16 residues. V was pared by 4 bases and J by 9 bases, with 9 bases of the junction left unmatched.

This sequence joins TRBV2 and TRBJ1-5; 8 bases agree with TRBD1. Germline-derived CDR1 and CDR2 are SNHLY and FYNNEI. The CDR3 consists of 15 residues. V shed 6 bases and J 2 bases; nucleotides not matched to a gene: 6. The CDR3 reads CASRSTGVGNQPQHF. The CDR3, as DNA: TGTGCCAGCAGGTCGACAGGGGTCGGCAATCAGCCCCAGCATTTT. The whole variable domain, filled in from reference TRBV2 and TRBJ1-5, reads EPEVTQTPSHQVTQMGQEVILRCVPISNHLYFYWYRQILGQKVEFLVSFYNNEISEKSEIFDDQFSVERPDGSNFTLKIRSTKLEDSAMYFCASRSTGVGNQPQHFGDGTRLSIL.

A remark on this clone: Other DNA sequences of this sample code for an identical CDR3. The chain carries TRBV3-1 (or the pseudogene TRBV3-2) and TRBJ1-2; 8 nucleotides line up with TRBD1. J was trimmed by 8 bases and V by 4 bases; bases with no gene match: 3. Germline-derived CDR1 and CDR2 are LGHDT and YNNKEL (reference sequence). The CDR3 extends over 12 amino acids. The CDR3 here is CASSLRTGGYTF. The DNA for the CDR3 is TGTGCCAGCAGCCTGCGGACAGGGGGCTACACCTTC.

This clone was counted a single time. The chain combines TRBV10-1 with TRBJ2-2, with D possibly being TRBD1 (6 bases). The CDR3 is 16 amino acids. V lost 7 bases and J lost 0, with 15 bases in between. Germline V lookup: CDR1 WNHNN, CDR2 SYGVQD (reference sequence). This CDR3 reads CASIPRTVANTGELFF. DNA of the CDR3: TGCGCCAGCATCCCAAGGACAGTGGCGAACACCGGGGAGCTGTTTTTT.

The chain carries TRBV7-2 and TRBJ2-7; 8 bases align to TRBD2. CDR1 SGHTA and CDR2 FQGNSA come from the germline V gene. The V segment lost 4 bases and the J segment 4 bases; nucleotides outside the gene matches: 12. The CDR3 runs to 16 residues. The CDR3 region has the DNA TGTGCCAGCAGCTCCGGTATCGGGGGGGGCGCGTACGAGCAGTACTTC. Its translation is CASSSGIGGGAYEQYF.

Of note for this clone: The sample carries other DNA sequences with the same CDR3. The chain recombines TRBV4-1 with TRBJ1-2; TRBD1 agrees at 9 bases. Trimming removed 1 base from V and 6 bases from J; junction bases left unmatched: 0. The CDR3 totals 13 residues. The V gene's germline CDR1 is MGHRA and CDR2 YSYEKL. This CDR3 reads CASSQGTGDGYTF. The CDR3, as DNA: TGCGCCAGCAGCCAAGGGACAGGGGATGGCTACACCTTC.

This chain links TRBV5-6 with TRBJ1-5; the match to TRBD1 covers 7 bases. This CDR3 is built from 14 residues. Germline values: CDR1 SGHDT, CDR2 YYEEEE. After removal of 4 bases from V and 5 bases from J, the junction contained 6 bases not matched to a gene. The CDR3 reads CASSQRGRYQPQHF. Here the CDR3 DNA reads TGTGCCAGCAGCCAAAGGGGGCGGTATCAGCCCCAGCATTTT.

The genes are TRBV27 and TRBJ1-1; D gene ambiguous. V dropped 7 bases and J dropped 3 bases, with 18 bases sitting between them. The CDR3 has 15 residues. The germline V gene has CDR1 MNHEY and CDR2 SMNVEV (reference sequence). This CDR3 is CASTDLASGYTEAFF. The CDR3 DNA reads as TGTGCCAGCACTGACCTCGCCTCGGGGTACACTGAAGCTTTCTTT.

The chain links TRBV6-4 to TRBJ2-3; no reliable D call. Germline V lookup: CDR1 MRHNA, CDR2 SNTAGT. Trimming removed 6 bases from V and 4 bases from J, with 11 bases in between. The length of the CDR3 is 13 residues. The CDR3 here is CASSEQRADTQYF. The CDR3 DNA follows: TGTGCCAGCAGCGAACAACGGGCAGATACGCAGTATTTT.